The 15 T cell receptor beta chains below all came from one sample that was sequenced in a study of blood T cell repertoires in COVID-19. The table came from immunoSEQ multiplex PCR; TCRdb's copy has only in-frame clones and leaves some out. Of about 230,000 clones listed, about 88% are singletons. Sample: peripheral blood. The receptor source for this set is a middle-aged man with acute or convalescent COVID-19.

The chain is built from TRBV19 and TRBJ2-1; 9 bases match TRBD1. V trimming: 6 bases; J trimming: 1 base; junction bases outside the gene matches: 4. This CDR3 has 15 residues. Germline V CDR1 and CDR2: LNHDA, SQIVND (reference sequence). Here the CDR3 DNA reads TGTGCCAGTAGCAAGGACAGGGGTTCCTACAATGAGCAGTTCTTC. This gives the protein CASSKDRGSYNEQFF.

This clone has just a few counts. The V and J genes are TRBV15 and TRBJ2-2; D uncertain. CDR1 is LNHNV and CDR2 is YYDKDF in the germline V gene (reference sequence). The CDR3 totals 14 residues. Trimming removed 0 bases from V and 5 bases from J, with 7 bases in between. For the CDR3, the DNA is TGTGCCACCAGCAGAGAAGTGGAGACCGGGGAGCTGTTTTTT. Translated: CATSREVETGELFF.

The CDR3 DNA is TGTGCCAGCAGTGAGCCGGGAGTAAACGAGCAGTACTTC. It specifies CASSEPGVNEQYF. The J gene is TRBJ2-7, the V gene TRBV25-1; possible D gene TRBD2, 6 bases. V was clipped by 3 bases and J by 5 bases, with 11 bases between them. The V gene's germline CDR1 is MGHDK and CDR2 SYGVNS. This CDR3 region has 13 residues.

CDR3 sequence: CASSPLSDTQYF. The CDR3 DNA follows: TGTGCCAGCAGCCCCCTCTCGGATACGCAGTATTTT. The V call is TRBV7-9, the J call TRBJ2-3; D is uncertain. Germline loops: CDR1 SEHNR, CDR2 FQNEAQ (reference sequence). The CDR3 consists of 12 residues. The V end lost 5 bases, the J end lost 6 bases, and 9 bases lay between the germline ends.

The chain uses TRBV9 and TRBJ1-2; D remains ambiguous. The length of the CDR3 is 13 residues. Looked up from germline, CDR1 is SGDLS and CDR2 is YYNGEE. The V end lost 4 bases, the J end lost 3 bases, and 10 bases lay between the germline ends. The CDR3 protein is CASSPRGDYGYTF. The CDR3 DNA is TGTGCCAGCAGCCCCCGCGGAGACTATGGCTACACCTTC.

V gene TRBV5-1 combines with J gene TRBJ1-4; TRBD1 might be the D (5 bases). Trimming pared 0 bases from V and 8 bases from J, leaving 11 bases between. Germline CDR1 reads SGHRS; CDR2 reads YFSETQ. The CDR3 sequence is 14 residues long. The CDR3 sequence is CASSLASGGEKLFF. The CDR3 nucleotides are TGCGCCAGCAGCTTGGCCTCCGGGGGGGAAAAACTGTTTTTT.

This chain joins TRBV5-8 and TRBJ1-3, with a possible D match to TRBD1 (5 bases). The length of the CDR3 is 17 residues. CDR1 SGHTS and CDR2 YDEGEE come from the germline V gene. Between the trimmed V and J ends, which lost 0 bases and 0 bases, there was a span of 13 bases. The CDR3 nucleotides read TGTGCCAGCAGCTTGGAGGCCCGGGGGGTCTCTGGAAACACCATATATTTT. This codes for CASSLEARGVSGNTIYF.

This clone has a single count. The genes are TRBV5-5 and TRBJ1-5; D may be TRBD1 (6 bases). Germline V gene lookup returns CDR1 SGHKS and CDR2 YYEKEE (reference sequence). The CDR3 extends over 15 amino acids. The V gene lost 0 bases and the J gene lost 0 bases, with 7 bases spanning the gap. The CDR3 reads CASSLGGPSNQPQHF. CDR3 nucleotide sequence: TGTGCCAGCAGCTTGGGGGGGCCTAGCAATCAGCCCCAGCATTTT.

This chain links TRBV3-1 (or the pseudogene TRBV3-2) with TRBJ1-5, with 8 bases matching TRBD1. Unmatched junction bases numbered 1, after V lost 4 bases and J lost 5 bases. Germline CDR1 and CDR2: LGHDT and YNNKEL (reference sequence). This CDR3 is 13 amino acids long. The CDR3 DNA follows: TGTGCCAGCAGCCTACAGGGGGATCAGCCCCAGCATTTT. It encodes CASSLQGDQPQHF.

CDR3 loop: CASSLWEGEQYF. DNA for the CDR3: TGTGCCAGCAGCTTATGGGAGGGCGAGCAGTACTTC. The chain uses TRBV7-9 and TRBJ2-7; 7 positions match TRBD2. Germline CDR1 reads SEHNR; CDR2 reads FQNEAQ (reference sequence). The trim removed 2 bases at V and 6 bases at J, leaving 1 base unmatched. The CDR3 is made up of 12 amino acids.

The genes are TRBV6-1 and TRBJ1-5, with D hard to call. CDR3 length equals 15 residues. The V end was cut by 5 bases, the J end by 3 bases, with 14 bases between. Germline V gene data show CDR1 as MNHNS and CDR2 as SASEGT. CDR3 nucleotide sequence: TGTGCCAGCAGTAACCCGTGGCAGATCAATCAGCCCCAGCATTTT. The encoded protein is CASSNPWQINQPQHF.

The chain links TRBV19 to TRBJ1-1; D is unclear. CDR3 length: 14 amino acids. Trimming took 1 base from V and 5 from J, leaving 11 bases between them. The V gene's germline CDR1 is LNHDA and CDR2 SQIVND (reference sequence). CDR3 sequence: CASSIGPGSTEAFF. CDR3 nucleotide sequence: TGTGCCAGTAGTATAGGTCCGGGTAGTACTGAAGCTTTCTTT.

The chain combines TRBV9 with TRBJ1-2; D possibly corresponds to TRBD1 (5 bases). The germline V and J ends were trimmed by 7 bases and 2 bases, with 12 bases remaining between them. There are 13 residues in the CDR3. Germline-derived CDR1 and CDR2 are SGDLS and YYNGEE. CDR3 DNA: TGTGCCAGCGGGGGGGACGGCAACTATGGCTACACCTTC. This codes for CASGGDGNYGYTF. The full variable domain, in which reference TRBV9 and TRBJ1-2 provide the parts outside the CDR3, is DSGVTQTPKHLITATGQRVTLRCSPRSGDLSVYWYQQSLDQGLQFLIQYYNGEERAKGNILERFSAQQFPDLHSELNLSSLELGDSALYFCASGGDGNYGYTFGSGTRLTVV.

This chain joins TRBV2 and TRBJ2-7, with 8 bases fitting TRBD1. J lost 4 bases, V lost 6 bases, and 8 bases had no gene match. The germline gives CDR1 SNHLY, CDR2 FYNNEI. This CDR3 has 14 amino acids. The CDR3 sequence is CASRTTGVLYEQYF. In DNA form, the CDR3 reads TGTGCCAGCAGGACGACAGGGGTCCTATACGAGCAGTACTTC.

The chain is built from TRBV11-3 and TRBJ1-2; D might be TRBD1 (6 bases). Trimming removed 1 base from V and 8 bases from J, with 23 bases in between. Per the germline V gene, CDR1 is SGHNT and CDR2 is YENEEA. The CDR3 spans 17 residues. CDR3 residues: CASSLVGRGYAEEGYTF. The DNA for the CDR3 is TGTGCCAGCAGCTTAGTGGGCAGGGGATACGCCGAGGAGGGCTACACCTTC.